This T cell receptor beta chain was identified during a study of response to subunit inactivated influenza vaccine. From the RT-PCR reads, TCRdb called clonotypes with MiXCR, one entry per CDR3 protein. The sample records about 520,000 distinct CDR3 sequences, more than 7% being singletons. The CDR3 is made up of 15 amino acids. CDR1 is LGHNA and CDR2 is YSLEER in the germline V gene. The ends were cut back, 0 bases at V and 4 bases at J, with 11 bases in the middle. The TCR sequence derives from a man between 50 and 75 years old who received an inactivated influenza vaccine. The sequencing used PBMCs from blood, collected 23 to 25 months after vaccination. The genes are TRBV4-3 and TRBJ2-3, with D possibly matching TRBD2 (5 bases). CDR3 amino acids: CASSQDIASADTQYF. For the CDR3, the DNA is TGCGCCAGCAGCCAAGATATAGCGTCGGCAGATACGCAGTATTTT.